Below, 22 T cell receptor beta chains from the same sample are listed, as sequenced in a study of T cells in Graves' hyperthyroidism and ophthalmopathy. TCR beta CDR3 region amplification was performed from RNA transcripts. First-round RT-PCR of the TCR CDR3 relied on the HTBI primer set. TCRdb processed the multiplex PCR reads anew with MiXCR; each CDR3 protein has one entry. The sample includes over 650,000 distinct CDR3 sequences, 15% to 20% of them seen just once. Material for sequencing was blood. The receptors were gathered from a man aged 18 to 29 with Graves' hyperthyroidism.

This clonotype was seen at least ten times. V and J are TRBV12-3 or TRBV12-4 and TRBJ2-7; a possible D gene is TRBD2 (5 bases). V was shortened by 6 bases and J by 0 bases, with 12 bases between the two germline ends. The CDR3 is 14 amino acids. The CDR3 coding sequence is TGTGCCAGCAGCTTATCAGCGGCCTCCTACGAGCAGTACTTC. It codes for CASSLSAASYEQYF.

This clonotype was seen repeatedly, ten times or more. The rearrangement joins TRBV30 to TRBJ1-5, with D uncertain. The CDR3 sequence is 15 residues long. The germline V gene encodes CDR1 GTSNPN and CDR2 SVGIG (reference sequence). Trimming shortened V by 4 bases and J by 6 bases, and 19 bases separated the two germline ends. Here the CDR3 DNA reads TGTGCCTGGACCACCGGGAATCGAGACGGTCAGCCCCAGCATTTT. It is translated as CAWTTGNRDGQPQHF. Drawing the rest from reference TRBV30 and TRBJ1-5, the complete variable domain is SQTIHQWPATLVQPVGSPLSLECTVEGTSNPNLYWYRQAAGRGLQLLFYSVGIGQISSEVPQNLSASRPQDRQFILSSKKLLLSDSGFYLCAWTTGNRDGQPQHFGDGTRLSIL.

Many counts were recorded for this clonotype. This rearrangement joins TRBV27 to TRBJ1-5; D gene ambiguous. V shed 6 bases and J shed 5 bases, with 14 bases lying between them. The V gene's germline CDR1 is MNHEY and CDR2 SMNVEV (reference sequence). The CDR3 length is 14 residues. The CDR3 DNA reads TGTGCCAGCAGCCACGGGCGTGGGGATCAGCCCCAGCATTTT. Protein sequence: CASSHGRGDQPQHF.

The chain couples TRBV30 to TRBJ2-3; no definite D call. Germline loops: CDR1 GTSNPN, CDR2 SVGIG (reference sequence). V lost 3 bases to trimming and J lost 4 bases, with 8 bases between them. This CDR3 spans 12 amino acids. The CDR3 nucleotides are TGTGCCTGGAGGTCGGAAGCAGATACGCAGTATTTT. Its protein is CAWRSEADTQYF.

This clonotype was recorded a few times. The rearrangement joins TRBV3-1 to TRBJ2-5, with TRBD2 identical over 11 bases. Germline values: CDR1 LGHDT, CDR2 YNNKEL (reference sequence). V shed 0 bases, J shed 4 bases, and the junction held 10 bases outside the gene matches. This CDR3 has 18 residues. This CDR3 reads CASSQDLPSGRRGETQYF. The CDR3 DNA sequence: TGTGCCAGCAGCCAAGATCTCCCTAGCGGGAGGCGGGGAGAGACCCAGTACTTC.

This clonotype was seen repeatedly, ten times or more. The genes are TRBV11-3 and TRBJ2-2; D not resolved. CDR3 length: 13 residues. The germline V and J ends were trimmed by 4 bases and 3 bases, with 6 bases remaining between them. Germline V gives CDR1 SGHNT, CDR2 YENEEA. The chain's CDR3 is CASSSQDTGELFF. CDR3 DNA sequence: TGTGCCAGCAGCTCCCAGGACACCGGGGAGCTGTTTTTT.

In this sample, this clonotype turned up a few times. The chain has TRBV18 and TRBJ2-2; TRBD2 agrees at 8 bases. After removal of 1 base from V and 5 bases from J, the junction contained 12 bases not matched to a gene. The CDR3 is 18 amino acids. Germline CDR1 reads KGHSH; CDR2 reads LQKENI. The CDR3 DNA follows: TGTGCCAGCTCACCACGCGGTAGCGGGACGTCGGGGACCGGGGAGCTGTTTTTT. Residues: CASSPRGSGTSGTGELFF.

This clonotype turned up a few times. The CDR3 DNA is TGCGCCAGCACCCAATCGTTAGCGGAACTTCGGAATGAGCAGTTCTTC. Amino acids: CASTQSLAELRNEQFF. V and J are TRBV5-1 and TRBJ2-1; a weak D match, TRBD2 (6 bases). The CDR3 extends over 16 amino acids. Germline V gives CDR1 SGHRS, CDR2 YFSETQ. Trimming cost V 6 bases and J 7 bases, with 23 bases left between them.

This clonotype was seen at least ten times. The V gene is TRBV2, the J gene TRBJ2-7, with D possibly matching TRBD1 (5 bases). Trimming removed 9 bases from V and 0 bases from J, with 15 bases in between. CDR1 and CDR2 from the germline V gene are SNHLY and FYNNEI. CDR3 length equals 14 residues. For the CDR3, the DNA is TGTGCCAGTAGACAGTTACTAAGCTCCTACGAGCAGTACTTC. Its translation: CASRQLLSSYEQYF. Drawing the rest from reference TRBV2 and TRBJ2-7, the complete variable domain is EPEVTQTPSHQVTQMGQEVILRCVPISNHLYFYWYRQILGQKVEFLVSFYNNEISEKSEIFDDQFSVERPDGSNFTLKIRSTKLEDSAMYFCASRQLLSSYEQYFGPGTRLTVT.

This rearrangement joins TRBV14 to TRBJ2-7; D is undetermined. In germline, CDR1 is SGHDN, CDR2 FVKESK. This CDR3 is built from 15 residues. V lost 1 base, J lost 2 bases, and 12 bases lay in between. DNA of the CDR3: TGTGCCAGCAGCCAAGGCGCTGGCATGACCTACGAGCAGTACTTC. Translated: CASSQGAGMTYEQYF.

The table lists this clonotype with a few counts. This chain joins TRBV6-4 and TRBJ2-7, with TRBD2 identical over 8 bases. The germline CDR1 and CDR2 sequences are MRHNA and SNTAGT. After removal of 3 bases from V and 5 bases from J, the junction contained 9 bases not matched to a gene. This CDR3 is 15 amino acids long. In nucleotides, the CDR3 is TGTGCCAGCAGTGAACGGGCTAGCGGGTTAAACGAGCAGTACTTC. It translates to CASSERASGLNEQYF.

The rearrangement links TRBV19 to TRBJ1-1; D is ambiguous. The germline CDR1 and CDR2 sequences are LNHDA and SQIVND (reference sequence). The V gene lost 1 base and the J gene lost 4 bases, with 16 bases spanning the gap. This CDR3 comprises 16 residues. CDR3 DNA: TGTGCCAGTAGTATAGGAACGAGCCTTCAGGCCACTGAAGCTTTCTTT. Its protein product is CASSIGTSLQATEAFF.

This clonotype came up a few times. CDR3 coding DNA: TGTGCCGGAGACGGGGTGAACACTGAAGCTTTCTTT. It is translated as CAGDGVNTEAFF. The V call is TRBV2, the J call TRBJ1-1; D unclear. This CDR3 is built from 12 residues. The V gene's germline CDR1 is SNHLY and CDR2 FYNNEI. Trimming left V 11 bases short and J 0 bases short, with 10 bases between.

CDR3: CASSQVGYGMKNTEAFF. In DNA, the CDR3 is TGTGCCAGCAGCCAAGTTGGCTACGGAATGAAAAACACTGAAGCTTTCTTT. The chain employs TRBV4-2 and TRBJ1-1; no reliable D call. From germline, CDR1 is LGHNA and CDR2 YNFKEQ. Trimming stripped 1 base from V and 2 bases from J, with 17 bases between. The CDR3 extends over 17 amino acids.

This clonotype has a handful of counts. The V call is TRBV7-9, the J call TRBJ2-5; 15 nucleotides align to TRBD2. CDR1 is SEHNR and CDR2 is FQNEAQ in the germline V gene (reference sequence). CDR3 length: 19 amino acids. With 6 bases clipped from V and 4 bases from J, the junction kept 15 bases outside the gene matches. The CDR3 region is CASSLPSGLAGGVRETQYF. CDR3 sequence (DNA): TGTGCCAGCAGTCTACCTTCGGGACTAGCGGGAGGAGTACGAGAGACCCAGTACTTC.

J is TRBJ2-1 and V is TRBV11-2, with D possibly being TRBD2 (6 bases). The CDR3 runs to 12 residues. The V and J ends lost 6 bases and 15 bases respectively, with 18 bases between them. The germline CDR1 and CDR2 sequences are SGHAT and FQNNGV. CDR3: CASSLSGPMRFF. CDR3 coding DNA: TGTGCCAGCAGTCTTAGCGGCCCTATGCGGTTCTTC.

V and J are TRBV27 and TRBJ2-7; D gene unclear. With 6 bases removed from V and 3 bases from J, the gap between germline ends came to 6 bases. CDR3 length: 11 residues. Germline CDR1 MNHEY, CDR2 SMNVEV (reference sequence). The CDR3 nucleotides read TGTGCCAGCAGGGACGTCTACGAGCAGTACTTC. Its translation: CASRDVYEQYF.

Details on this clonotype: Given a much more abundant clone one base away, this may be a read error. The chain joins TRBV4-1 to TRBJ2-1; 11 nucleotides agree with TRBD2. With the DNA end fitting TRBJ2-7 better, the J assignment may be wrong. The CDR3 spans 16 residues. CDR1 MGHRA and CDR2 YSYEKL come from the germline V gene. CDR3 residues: CASTRLAGSSYNEQYF. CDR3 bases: TGCGCCAGCACCCGACTAGCGGGGAGCTCCTACAATGAGCAGTACTTC.

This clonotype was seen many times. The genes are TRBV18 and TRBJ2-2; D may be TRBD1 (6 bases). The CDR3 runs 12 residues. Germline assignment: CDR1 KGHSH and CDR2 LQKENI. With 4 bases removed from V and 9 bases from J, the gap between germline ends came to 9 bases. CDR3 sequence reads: CASSQDRRELFF. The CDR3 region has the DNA TGTGCCAGCTCACAAGACAGGCGGGAGCTGTTTTTT.

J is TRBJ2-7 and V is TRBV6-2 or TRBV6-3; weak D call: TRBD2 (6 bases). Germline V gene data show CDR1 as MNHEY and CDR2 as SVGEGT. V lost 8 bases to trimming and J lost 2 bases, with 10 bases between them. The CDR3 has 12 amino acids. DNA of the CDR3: TGTGCCAGCCTGGGACTTGCCTACGAGCAGTACTTC. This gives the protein CASLGLAYEQYF.

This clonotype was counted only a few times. CDR3 nucleotide sequence: TGCAGTGCTCTCGACAGGGGGAGGCCTGGCTACACCTTC. Its protein is CSALDRGRPGYTF. V and J are TRBV20-1 and TRBJ1-2, with 9 bases that match TRBD1. The CDR3 runs 13 residues. The V gene's germline CDR1 is DFQATT and CDR2 SNEGSKA (reference sequence). Trimming took 5 bases from V and 7 from J; bases not matched to a gene: 8.

CDR3 residues: CASSPFGTETQYF. CDR3 nucleotides: TGTGCCAGCAGTCCCTTCGGGACAGAGACCCAGTACTTC. This chain links TRBV28 with TRBJ2-5; the D call may be TRBD1 or TRBD2 (5 bases each). The ends were cut back, 5 bases at V and 4 bases at J, with 11 bases in the middle. The CDR3 covers 13 residues. Germline-derived CDR1 and CDR2 are MDHEN and SYDVKM.